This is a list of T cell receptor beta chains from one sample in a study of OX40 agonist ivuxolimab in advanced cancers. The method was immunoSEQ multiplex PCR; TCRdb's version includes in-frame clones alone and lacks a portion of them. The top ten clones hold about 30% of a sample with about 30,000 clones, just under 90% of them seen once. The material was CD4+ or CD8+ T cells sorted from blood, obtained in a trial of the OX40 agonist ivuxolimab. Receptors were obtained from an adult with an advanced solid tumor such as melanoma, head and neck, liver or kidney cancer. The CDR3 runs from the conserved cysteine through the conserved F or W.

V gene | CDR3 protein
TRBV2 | CASSDETGNQPQHF
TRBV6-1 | CASKGWSGEQYF
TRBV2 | CASSDGWSQPQHF
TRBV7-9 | CASTTDRDTEAFF
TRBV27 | CASSPGHRTQYF
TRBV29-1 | CSVDEPLAGASYNEQFF
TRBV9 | CASSVGTPISVYNEQFF
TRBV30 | CAWSVTGANVLTF
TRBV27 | CASSFNRGHEQFF
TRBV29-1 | CSVEDLSVAGYTF
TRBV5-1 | CASSRRPNEQFF
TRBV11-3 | CASSLAVGAGELFF
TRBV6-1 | CASSSGQKNEKLFF
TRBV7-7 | CASSLGDNQPQHF
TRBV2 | CASSTPGPAYEQYF
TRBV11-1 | CASSLLSQPTNEKLFF